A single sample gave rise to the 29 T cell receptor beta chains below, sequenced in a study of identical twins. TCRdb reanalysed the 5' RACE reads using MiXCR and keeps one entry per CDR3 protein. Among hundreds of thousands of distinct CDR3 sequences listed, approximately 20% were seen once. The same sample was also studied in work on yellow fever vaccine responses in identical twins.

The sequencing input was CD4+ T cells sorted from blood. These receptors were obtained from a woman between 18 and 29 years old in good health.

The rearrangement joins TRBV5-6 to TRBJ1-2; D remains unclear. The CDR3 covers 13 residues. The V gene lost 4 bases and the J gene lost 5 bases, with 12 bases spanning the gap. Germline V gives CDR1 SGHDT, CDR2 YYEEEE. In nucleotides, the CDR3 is TGTGCCAGCAGCACAGAAAGCGGGTATGGCTACACCTTC. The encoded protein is CASSTESGYGYTF.

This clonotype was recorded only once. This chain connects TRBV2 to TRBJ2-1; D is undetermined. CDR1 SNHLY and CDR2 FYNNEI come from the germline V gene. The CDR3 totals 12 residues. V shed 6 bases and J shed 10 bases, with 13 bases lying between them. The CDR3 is CASRRPDREQFF. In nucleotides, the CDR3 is TGTGCCAGCAGACGGCCTGATAGGGAGCAGTTCTTC.

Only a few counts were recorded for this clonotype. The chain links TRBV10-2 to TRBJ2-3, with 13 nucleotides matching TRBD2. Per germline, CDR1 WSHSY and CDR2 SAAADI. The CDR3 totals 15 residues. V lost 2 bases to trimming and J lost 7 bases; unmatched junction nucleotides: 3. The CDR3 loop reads CASSEGTSGKHTQYF. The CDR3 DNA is TGCGCCAGCAGTGAGGGGACTAGCGGGAAGCATACGCAGTATTTT.

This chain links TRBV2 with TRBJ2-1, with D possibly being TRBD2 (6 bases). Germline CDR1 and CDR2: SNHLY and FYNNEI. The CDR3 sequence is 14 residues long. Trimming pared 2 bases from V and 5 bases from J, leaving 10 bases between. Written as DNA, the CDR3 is TGTGCCAGCAGTGAAAGGAGGAGGGACAATGAGCAGTTCTTC. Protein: CASSERRRDNEQFF.

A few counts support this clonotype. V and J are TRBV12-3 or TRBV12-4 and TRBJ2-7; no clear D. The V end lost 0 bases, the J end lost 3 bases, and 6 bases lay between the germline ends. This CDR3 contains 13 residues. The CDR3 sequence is CASSLAGSYEQYV. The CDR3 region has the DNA TGTGCCAGCAGTTTAGCAGGAAGCTACGAGCAGTACGTC.

The CDR3, as DNA: TGCAGCGTTTTCGCTGCGGGAGGCGGTGAGACCCAGTACTTC. Its translation is CSVFAAGGGETQYF. The V and J genes are TRBV29-1 and TRBJ2-5; the match to TRBD2 covers 8 bases. With 5 bases clipped from V and 5 bases from J, the junction kept 10 bases outside the gene matches. The CDR3 length is 14 residues. The germline V gene has CDR1 SQVTM and CDR2 ANQGSEA.

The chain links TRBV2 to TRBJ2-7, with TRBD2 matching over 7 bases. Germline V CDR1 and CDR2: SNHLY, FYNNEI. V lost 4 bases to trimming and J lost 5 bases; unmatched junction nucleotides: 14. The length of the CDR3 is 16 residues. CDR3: CASSAQGGLLIHEQYF. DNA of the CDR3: TGTGCCAGCAGTGCCCAGGGAGGGCTTCTCATCCACGAGCAGTACTTC.

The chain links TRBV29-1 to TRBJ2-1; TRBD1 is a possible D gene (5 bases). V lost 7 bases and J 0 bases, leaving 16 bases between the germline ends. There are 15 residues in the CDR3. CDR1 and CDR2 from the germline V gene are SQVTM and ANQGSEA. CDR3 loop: CSAQKDGHSYNEQFF. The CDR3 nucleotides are TGCAGCGCCCAGAAAGACGGACACTCCTACAATGAGCAGTTCTTC.

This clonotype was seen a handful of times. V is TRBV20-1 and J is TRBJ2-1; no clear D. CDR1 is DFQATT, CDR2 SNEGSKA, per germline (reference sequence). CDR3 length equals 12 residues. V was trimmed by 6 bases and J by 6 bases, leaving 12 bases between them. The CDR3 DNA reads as TGCAGTGCGCCTATTGGAGTCAATGAGCAGTTCTTC. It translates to CSAPIGVNEQFF.

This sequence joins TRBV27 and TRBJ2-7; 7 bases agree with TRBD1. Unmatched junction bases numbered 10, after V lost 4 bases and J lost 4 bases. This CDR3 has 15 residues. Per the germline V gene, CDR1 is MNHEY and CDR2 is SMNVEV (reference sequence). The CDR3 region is CASSSRTGILYEQYF. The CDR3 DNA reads TGTGCCAGCAGTTCCAGGACAGGTATCTTATACGAGCAGTACTTC.

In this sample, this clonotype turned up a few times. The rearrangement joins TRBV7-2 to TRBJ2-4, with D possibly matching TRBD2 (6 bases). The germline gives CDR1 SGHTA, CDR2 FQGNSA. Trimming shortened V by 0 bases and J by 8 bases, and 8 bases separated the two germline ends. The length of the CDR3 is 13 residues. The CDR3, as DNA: TGTGCCAGCAGCTTAGCGTGGGGGGACATTCAGTACTTC. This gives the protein CASSLAWGDIQYF.

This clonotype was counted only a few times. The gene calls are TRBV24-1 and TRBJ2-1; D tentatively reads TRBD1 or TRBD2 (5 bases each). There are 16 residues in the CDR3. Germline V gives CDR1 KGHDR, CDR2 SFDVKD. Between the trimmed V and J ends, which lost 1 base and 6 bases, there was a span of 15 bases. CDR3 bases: TGTGCCACCAGTGATTTAAGGCTAGCTGGGGGCAATGAGCAGTTCTTC. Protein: CATSDLRLAGGNEQFF.

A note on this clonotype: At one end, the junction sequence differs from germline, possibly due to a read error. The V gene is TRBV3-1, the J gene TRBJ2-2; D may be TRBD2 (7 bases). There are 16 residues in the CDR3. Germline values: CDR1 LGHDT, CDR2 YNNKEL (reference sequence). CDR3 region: CASSQMGGQVTGELVF. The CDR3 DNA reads TGTGCCAGCAGCCAGATGGGGGGGCAGGTTACCGGGGAGCTGGTTTTT.

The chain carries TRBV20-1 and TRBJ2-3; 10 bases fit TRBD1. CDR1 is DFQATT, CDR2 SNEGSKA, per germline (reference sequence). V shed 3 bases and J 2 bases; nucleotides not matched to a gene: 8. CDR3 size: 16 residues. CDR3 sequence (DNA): TGCAGTGCTAGGGGGGACAGGGGAGCTCTCACAGATACGCAGTATTTT. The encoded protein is CSARGDRGALTDTQYF.

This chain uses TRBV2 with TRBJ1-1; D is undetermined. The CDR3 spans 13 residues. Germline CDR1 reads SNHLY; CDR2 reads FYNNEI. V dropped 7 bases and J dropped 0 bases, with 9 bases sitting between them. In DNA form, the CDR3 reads TGTGCCAGCAATCAGCTTATGAACACTGAAGCTTTCTTT. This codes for CASNQLMNTEAFF.

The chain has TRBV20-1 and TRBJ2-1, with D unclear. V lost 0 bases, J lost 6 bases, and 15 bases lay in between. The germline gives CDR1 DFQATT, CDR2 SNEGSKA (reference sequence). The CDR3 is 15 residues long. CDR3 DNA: TGCAGTGCTAGAGATCTGGCCAATCATCGCAATGAGCAGTTCTTC. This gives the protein CSARDLANHRNEQFF.

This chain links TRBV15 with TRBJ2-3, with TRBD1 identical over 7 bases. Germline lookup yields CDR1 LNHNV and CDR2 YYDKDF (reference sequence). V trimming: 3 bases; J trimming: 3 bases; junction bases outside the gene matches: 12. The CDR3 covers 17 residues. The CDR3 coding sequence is TGTGCCACCAGCAGTTTCCCCGGGTTACAGGGGACAGATACGCAGTATTTT. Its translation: CATSSFPGLQGTDTQYF.

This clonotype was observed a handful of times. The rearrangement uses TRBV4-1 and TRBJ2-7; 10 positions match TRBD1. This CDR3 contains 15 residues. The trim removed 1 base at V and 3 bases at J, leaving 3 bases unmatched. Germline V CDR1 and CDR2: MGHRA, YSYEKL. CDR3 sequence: CASSQGTGGRYEQYV. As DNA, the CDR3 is TGCGCCAGCAGCCAAGGGACAGGGGGTCGCTACGAGCAGTACGTC.

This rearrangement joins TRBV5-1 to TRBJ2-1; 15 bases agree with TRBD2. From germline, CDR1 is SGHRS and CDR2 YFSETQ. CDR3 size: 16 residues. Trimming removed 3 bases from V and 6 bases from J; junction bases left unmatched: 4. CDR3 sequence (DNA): TGCGCCAGCAGCTGGACTAGCGGGGGGGCCGGCAATGAGCAGTTCTTC. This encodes CASSWTSGGAGNEQFF. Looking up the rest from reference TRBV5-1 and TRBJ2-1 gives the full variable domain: KAGVTQTPRYLIKTRGQQVTLSCSPISGHRSVSWYQQTPGQGLQFLFEYFSETQRNKGNFPGRFSGRQFSNSRSEMNVSTLELGDSALYLCASSWTSGGAGNEQFFGPGTRLTVL.

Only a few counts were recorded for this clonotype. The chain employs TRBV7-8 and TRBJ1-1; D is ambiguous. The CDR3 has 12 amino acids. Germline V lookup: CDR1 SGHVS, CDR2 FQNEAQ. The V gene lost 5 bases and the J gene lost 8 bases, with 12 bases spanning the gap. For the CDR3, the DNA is TGTGCCAGCAGCCCCGTTCGCGGGGAAGCTTTCTTT. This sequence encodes CASSPVRGEAFF.

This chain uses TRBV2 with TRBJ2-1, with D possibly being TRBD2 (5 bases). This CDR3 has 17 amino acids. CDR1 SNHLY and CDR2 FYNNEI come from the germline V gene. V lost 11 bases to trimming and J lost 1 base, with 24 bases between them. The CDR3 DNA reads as TGTGCCTTCAGTTTATTTGCTAGCTGGAGTTCCTACAATGAGCAGTTCTTC. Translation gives CAFSLFASWSSYNEQFF.

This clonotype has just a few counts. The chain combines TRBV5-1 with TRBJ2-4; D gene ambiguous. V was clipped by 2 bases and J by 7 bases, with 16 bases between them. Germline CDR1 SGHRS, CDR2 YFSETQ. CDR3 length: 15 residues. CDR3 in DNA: TGCGCCAGCAGCTTAGTACAGAGCGTAGGTAACATTCAGTACTTC. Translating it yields CASSLVQSVGNIQYF.

CDR3 region: CASRPAGSYEQYV. CDR3 DNA sequence: TGTGCCAGCAGACCTGCAGGGTCCTACGAGCAGTACGTC. The rearrangement joins TRBV6-1 to TRBJ2-7, with TRBD1 as a possible D gene (5 bases). Germline V lookup: CDR1 MNHNS, CDR2 SASEGT. V lost 6 bases to trimming and J lost 1 base, with 10 bases between them. The CDR3 extends over 13 amino acids.

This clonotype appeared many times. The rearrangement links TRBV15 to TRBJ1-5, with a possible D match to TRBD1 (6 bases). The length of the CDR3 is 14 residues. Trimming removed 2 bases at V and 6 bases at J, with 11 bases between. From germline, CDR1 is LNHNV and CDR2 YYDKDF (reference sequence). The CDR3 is CATSRQGKGQPQHF. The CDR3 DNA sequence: TGTGCCACCAGCAGACAGGGGAAAGGTCAGCCCCAGCATTTT.

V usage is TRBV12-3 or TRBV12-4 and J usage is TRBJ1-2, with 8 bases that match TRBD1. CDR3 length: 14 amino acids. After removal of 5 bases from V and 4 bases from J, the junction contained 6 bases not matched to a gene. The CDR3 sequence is CASSPGQGIYGYTF. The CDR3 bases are TGTGCCAGCAGTCCCGGACAGGGCATCTATGGCTACACCTTC.

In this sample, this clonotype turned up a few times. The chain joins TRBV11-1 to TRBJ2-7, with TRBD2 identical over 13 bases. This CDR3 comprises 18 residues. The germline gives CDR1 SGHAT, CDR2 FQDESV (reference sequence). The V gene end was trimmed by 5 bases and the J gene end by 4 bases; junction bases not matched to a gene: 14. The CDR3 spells CASSPGLAGVQHPYEQYF. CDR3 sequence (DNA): TGTGCCAGCAGCCCCGGACTAGCGGGAGTCCAACATCCTTACGAGCAGTACTTC.

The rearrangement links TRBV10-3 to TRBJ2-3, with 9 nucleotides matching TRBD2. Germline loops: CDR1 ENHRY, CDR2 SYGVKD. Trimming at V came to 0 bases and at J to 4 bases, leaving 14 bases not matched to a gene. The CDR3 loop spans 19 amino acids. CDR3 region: CAISESPGVGGGEADTQYF. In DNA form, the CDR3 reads TGTGCCATCAGTGAGTCCCCCGGAGTTGGCGGGGGGGAAGCAGATACGCAGTATTTT.

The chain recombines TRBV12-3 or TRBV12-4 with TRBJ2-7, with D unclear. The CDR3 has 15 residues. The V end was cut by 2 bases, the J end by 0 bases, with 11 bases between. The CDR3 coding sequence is TGTGCCAGCAGTTTAACGGCTTACAGCTCCTACGAGCAGTACTTC. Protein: CASSLTAYSSYEQYF.

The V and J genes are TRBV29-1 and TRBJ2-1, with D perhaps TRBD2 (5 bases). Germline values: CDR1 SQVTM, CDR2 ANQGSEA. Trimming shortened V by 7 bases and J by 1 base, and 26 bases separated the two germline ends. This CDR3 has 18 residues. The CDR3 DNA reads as TGCAGCGCCTTCCTTGGCGGGTCTTATCACAGTTCCTACAATGAGCAGTTCTTC. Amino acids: CSAFLGGSYHSSYNEQFF.